These T cell receptor beta chains were read from a single sample in a study of cytomegalovirus exposure and HLA in healthy donors. The table came from immunoSEQ multiplex PCR; TCRdb's copy has only in-frame clones and leaves some out. This sample carries about 52,000 clones, 60% to 75% of them seen once, and the ten largest clones take around 10%. Sequenced: PBMCs. The source is a woman in her fifties or sixties in good health and CMV-seronegative. Both conserved end residues are part of each CDR3. A D gene is named only where the DNA matches it firmly. Rows give clone size only sometimes, using once, few, many, or a class for an expanded clone.

clone size: .; D gene: .; J gene: TRBJ2-3; V gene: TRBV7-8; CDR3 protein: CASSLDDGSTDTQYF; CDR3 DNA: TGTGCCAGCAGCTTAGATGACGGGAGCACAGATACGCAGTATTTT
clone size: once; D gene: TRBD1; J gene: TRBJ1-2; V gene: TRBV6-1; CDR3 protein: CASSGRDRGYGYTF; CDR3 DNA: TGTGCCAGCAGTGGCCGGGACAGAGGTTATGGCTACACCTTC
clone size: .; D gene: TRBD2; J gene: TRBJ2-3; V gene: TRBV30; CDR3 protein: CAWSVLSGTITDTQYF; CDR3 DNA: TGTGCCTGGAGTGTACTTAGCGGGACGATCACAGATACGCAGTATTTT
clone size: .; D gene: TRBD2; J gene: TRBJ2-7; V gene: TRBV28; CDR3 protein: CASSPTGGGSSLSYEQYF; CDR3 DNA: TGTGCCAGCAGCCCCACGGGAGGAGGTTCCTCCCTCTCCTACGAGCAGTACTTC
clone size: .; D gene: TRBD1; J gene: TRBJ1-6; V gene: TRBV6-5; CDR3 protein: CASSYSGQVSPLHF; CDR3 DNA: TGTGCCAGCAGTTACTCGGGACAGGTATCACCCCTCCACTTT
clone size: few; D gene: .; J gene: TRBJ2-7; V gene: TRBV28; CDR3 protein: CASSLSRRGYEQYF; CDR3 DNA: TGTGCCAGCAGTTTATCGCGTCGTGGCTACGAGCAGTACTTC
clone size: once; D gene: TRBD1; J gene: TRBJ2-7; V gene: TRBV27; CDR3 protein: CASRRTGGSSEQYF; CDR3 DNA: TGTGCCAGCCGCCGGACAGGGGGCTCCTCCGAGCAGTACTTC
clone size: .; D gene: .; J gene: TRBJ2-5; V gene: TRBV19; CDR3 protein: CASTDGAAGTQYF; CDR3 DNA: TGTGCCAGTACAGATGGGGCAGCCGGGACCCAGTACTTC
clone size: .; D gene: TRBD2; J gene: TRBJ2-3; V gene: TRBV7-2; CDR3 protein: CASSLAGGGNTDTQYF; CDR3 DNA: TGTGCCAGCAGCTTAGCTGGCGGGGGGAACACAGATACGCAGTATTTT
clone size: .; D gene: .; J gene: TRBJ2-2; V gene: TRBV4-2; CDR3 protein: CASSPETGRHTGELFF; CDR3 DNA: TGTGCCAGCAGCCCAGAAACAGGGCGACACACCGGGGAGCTGTTTTTT
clone size: .; D gene: TRBD1; J gene: TRBJ1-5; V gene: TRBV4-1; CDR3 protein: CASSLSLGQGGNQPQHF; CDR3 DNA: TGCGCCAGCAGCCTCTCACTTGGACAGGGCGGCAATCAGCCCCAGCATTTT
clone size: .; D gene: TRBD2; J gene: TRBJ2-2; V gene: TRBV2; CDR3 protein: CASSPGTSGRRYSGGELFF; CDR3 DNA: TGTGCCAGCAGTCCCGGGACTAGCGGGAGAAGGTATTCGGGCGGGGAGCTGTTTTTT
clone size: .; D gene: TRBD2; J gene: TRBJ2-7; V gene: TRBV29-1; CDR3 protein: CSVGGTSGSYEQYF; CDR3 DNA: TGCAGCGTTGGCGGGACTAGCGGCTCCTACGAGCAGTACTTC
clone size: few; D gene: .; J gene: TRBJ1-6; V gene: TRBV5-1; CDR3 protein: CASSLAGLRDSPLHF; CDR3 DNA: TGCGCCAGCAGCTTGGCCGGACTCAGAGATTCACCCCTCCACTTT
clone size: few; D gene: .; J gene: TRBJ2-1; V gene: TRBV6-1; CDR3 protein: CASSVTVAYNEQFF; CDR3 DNA: TGTGCCAGCAGTGTCACAGTGGCCTACAATGAGCAGTTCTTC
clone size: .; D gene: TRBD1; J gene: TRBJ1-1; V gene: TRBV6-5; CDR3 protein: CASSRFRGLAEAFF; CDR3 DNA: TGTGCCAGCAGCCGATTCAGGGGGCTCGCTGAAGCTTTCTTT
clone size: .; D gene: TRBD1; J gene: TRBJ2-1; V gene: TRBV5-4; CDR3 protein: CASTSGGKGVNEQFF; CDR3 DNA: TGTGCCAGCACCTCAGGGGGCAAGGGGGTCAATGAGCAGTTCTTC
clone size: .; D gene: TRBD2; J gene: TRBJ2-3; V gene: TRBV7-8; CDR3 protein: CASSPLAGLSTDTQYF; CDR3 DNA: TGTGCCAGCAGCCCTTTAGCGGGCCTTAGCACAGATACGCAGTATTTT
clone size: few; D gene: .; J gene: TRBJ1-5; V gene: TRBV6-1; CDR3 protein: CASRDSPFSNQPQHF; CDR3 DNA: TGTGCCAGCAGGGACAGCCCATTTAGCAATCAGCCCCAGCATTTT
clone size: .; D gene: TRBD2; J gene: TRBJ2-7; V gene: TRBV5-1; CDR3 protein: CASSLTSGGTYEQYF; CDR3 DNA: TGCGCCAGCAGCCTGACTAGCGGGGGGACATACGAGCAGTACTTC
clone size: .; D gene: TRBD2; J gene: TRBJ2-2; V gene: TRBV5-8; CDR3 protein: CASSYVYGGTGELFF; CDR3 DNA: TGTGCCAGCAGCTACGTCTACGGGGGGACCGGGGAGCTGTTTTTT
clone size: .; D gene: TRBD1; J gene: TRBJ1-5; V gene: TRBV7-6; CDR3 protein: CASSPGTDNQPQHF; CDR3 DNA: TGTGCCAGCAGCCCCGGGACAGACAATCAGCCCCAGCATTTT
clone size: .; D gene: TRBD2; J gene: TRBJ2-1; V gene: TRBV30; CDR3 protein: CAWSDGLANNEQFF; CDR3 DNA: TGTGCCTGGAGTGATGGACTAGCCAACAATGAGCAGTTCTTC
clone size: .; D gene: TRBD2; J gene: TRBJ2-3; V gene: TRBV11-2; CDR3 protein: CASSLLAGVLADTQYF; CDR3 DNA: TGTGCCAGCAGCTTACTGGCGGGGGTACTTGCAGATACGCAGTATTTT
clone size: .; D gene: TRBD2; J gene: TRBJ2-5; V gene: TRBV29-1; CDR3 protein: CSVAKTSAGEETQYF; CDR3 DNA: TGCAGCGTTGCAAAAACCTCAGCGGGAGAAGAGACCCAGTACTTC